The present entry profiles one TCR beta chain with its context. Its antigen is undetermined. The sample originates from a study of graft-versus-host responses after intestinal transplantation. TCRdb's table, derived via immunoSEQ multiplex PCR, lists solely in-frame clones and lacks some. The sample records some 140,000 clones, 80% to 95% being singletons. Per germline, CDR1 SGHVS and CDR2 FQNEAQ. The CDR3 is 17 amino acids. The source of this sequence is a human donor who received an intestinal transplant. Material: unstimulated CD4+ T cells sorted from spleen or lymph node cells, obtained before intestinal transplant. The rearrangement uses TRBV7-8 and TRBJ2-5; 7 bases match TRBD2. The end of the DNA fits TRBJ2-7 better, so the J call may be wrong. DNA of the CDR3: TGTGCCAGCAGCTTAGTTGTCGGGCTAGCGGACTTATACGAGCAGTACTTC. Translating gives CASSLVVGLADLYEQYF.